These T cell receptor beta chains were read from a single sample in a study of beta chain features in type 1 diabetes. Method: immunoSEQ multiplex PCR; TCRdb's copy keeps in-frame clones and lacks some. The data contain about 340,000 clones, roughly 8.8% of them singletons. Sequencing input: central memory CD4+ T cells from blood. Receptors were obtained from a man aged 30 to 45 with type 1 diabetes. Each CDR3 is given with its conserved first and last residue. A D gene is named only where the DNA matches it firmly. Not all rows give a size; the values are once, few, many and, for expanded clones, a class.

D: TRBD1; V: TRBV7-8; size: -; J: TRBJ2-5; DNA: TGTGCCAGCAGACAGACAGGGTCCGAGACCCAGTACTTC; CDR3: CASRQTGSETQYF
D: -; V: TRBV29-1; size: -; J: TRBJ1-1; DNA: TGCAGCGTTTGGAGGGTTACTGAAGCTTTCTTT; CDR3: CSVWRVTEAFF
D: TRBD2; V: TRBV7-9; size: -; J: TRBJ2-2; DNA: TGTGCCAGCAGCGCCGGGACTAGCGGGAACACCGGGGAGCTGTTTTTT; CDR3: CASSAGTSGNTGELFF
D: TRBD1; V: TRBV7-9; size: few; J: TRBJ1-2; DNA: TGTGCCAGCAGCTTTGACAGGGGCGACTATGGCTACACCTTC; CDR3: CASSFDRGDYGYTF
D: -; V: TRBV7-2; size: few; J: TRBJ1-2; DNA: TGTGCCAGCAGCTTAGGGTCACAGCTCTATGGCTACACCTTC; CDR3: CASSLGSQLYGYTF
D: TRBD2; V: TRBV5-6; size: few; J: TRBJ2-3; DNA: TGTGCCAGCAGCTTGGATAGCGGGGGGAGCACAGATACGCAGTATTTT; CDR3: CASSLDSGGSTDTQYF
D: -; V: TRBV6-1; size: -; J: TRBJ2-5; DNA: TGTGCCAGCAGTGAAGGGGGGATAGTAGAGACCCAGTACTTC; CDR3: CASSEGGIVETQYF
D: -; V: TRBV29-1; size: -; J: TRBJ2-2; DNA: TGCAGCGCTGGAGACGACAGAGGCGGACAGAACACCGGGGAGCTGTTTTTT; CDR3: CSAGDDRGGQNTGELFF
D: TRBD2; V: TRBV29-1; size: -; J: TRBJ2-4; DNA: TGCAGCGTTGAGACTAGCGGGGGGGACATTCAGTACTTC; CDR3: CSVETSGGDIQYF
D: -; V: TRBV11-2; size: -; J: TRBJ2-7; DNA: TGTGCCAGCAGCTTAGATAGGTCCGAGCAGTACTTC; CDR3: CASSLDRSEQYF
D: -; V: TRBV30; size: few; J: TRBJ2-7; DNA: TGTGCCTGGAGTGTAGCGATATACGAGCAGTACTTC; CDR3: CAWSVAIYEQYF
D: TRBD1; V: TRBV6-6; size: few; J: TRBJ1-1; DNA: TGTGCCAGCAGGGCGACAGGGCCCGAAGCTTTCTTT; CDR3: CASRATGPEAFF
D: -; V: TRBV7-2; size: few; J: TRBJ2-7; DNA: TGTGCCAGCAGCATTCACTACGAGCAGTACTTC; CDR3: CASSIHYEQYF
D: -; V: TRBV6-6; size: -; J: TRBJ1-2; DNA: TGTGCCAGCAGCTCAACAGGGTATGGCTACACCTTC; CDR3: CASSSTGYGYTF
D: -; V: TRBV15; size: -; J: TRBJ2-3; DNA: TGTGCCACCAGCAGAGCGGGGGCGGCAGATACGCAGTATTTT; CDR3: CATSRAGAADTQYF
D: -; V: TRBV4-1; size: few; J: TRBJ2-7; DNA: TGCGCCAGCAGCCTCAGACAGACAGGCTCCTACGAGCAGTACTTC; CDR3: CASSLRQTGSYEQYF
D: -; V: TRBV7-6; size: -; J: TRBJ2-7; DNA: TGTGCCAGCAGCCTTGACTACGAGCAGTACTTC; CDR3: CASSLDYEQYF
D: TRBD1; V: TRBV27; size: few; J: TRBJ1-5; DNA: TGTGCCAGCAGTCCCGGGGACAGGGTCAATCAGCCCCAGCATTTT; CDR3: CASSPGDRVNQPQHF
D: -; V: TRBV18; size: -; J: TRBJ1-4; DNA: TGTGCCAGCTCACCCAGACAGCCTAATGAAAAACTGTTTTTT; CDR3: CASSPRQPNEKLFF
D: -; V: TRBV7-2; size: -; J: TRBJ2-3; DNA: TGTGCCAGCAGTGGAGTTGCAGATACGCAGTATTTT; CDR3: CASSGVADTQYF
D: TRBD1; V: TRBV7-2; size: few; J: TRBJ2-7; DNA: TGTGCCAGCAGCAAGCCGGACAGGGACGAGCAGTACTTC; CDR3: CASSKPDRDEQYF
D: -; V: TRBV2; size: -; J: TRBJ1-6; DNA: TGTGCCAGCAGTGAATCGTGGGGAAATAATTCACCCCTCCACTTT; CDR3: CASSESWGNNSPLHF
D: -; V: TRBV6-6; size: -; J: TRBJ2-7; DNA: TGTGCCAGCAGTTACGGCGACGCCCGTAGCTACGAGCAGTACTTC; CDR3: CASSYGDARSYEQYF
D: TRBD1; V: TRBV9; size: few; J: TRBJ2-2; DNA: TGTGCCAGCAGCCCCACAGGGGGAGGGAACACCGGGGAGCTGTTTTTT; CDR3: CASSPTGGGNTGELFF
D: TRBD1; V: TRBV5-1; size: once; J: TRBJ2-1; DNA: TGCGCCAGCGGTGCAGGGGGATACAATGAGCAGTTCTTC; CDR3: CASGAGGYNEQFF
D: TRBD1; V: TRBV11-2; size: few; J: TRBJ2-7; DNA: TGTGCCAGCAGCTTAGCTGGACAGGGCCACGAGCAGTACTTC; CDR3: CASSLAGQGHEQYF
D: -; V: TRBV6-6; size: few; J: TRBJ1-6; DNA: TGTGCCAGCAGACCTGGGACGGTCCATTCACCCCTCCACTTT; CDR3: CASRPGTVHSPLHF
D: TRBD1; V: TRBV29-1; size: -; J: TRBJ1-5; DNA: TGCAGCGTCCAGCCGACAGGGGCGGGTCAGCCCCAGCATTTT; CDR3: CSVQPTGAGQPQHF
D: -; V: TRBV29-1; size: -; J: TRBJ1-1; DNA: TGCAGCGTTGCGGGGAGGGGGAACACTGAAGCTTTCTTT; CDR3: CSVAGRGNTEAFF
D: TRBD1; V: TRBV28; size: many; J: TRBJ1-2; DNA: TGTGCCAGCAGTTTAGGGGGACAGGGTACGGGCTACACCTTC; CDR3: CASSLGGQGTGYTF
D: -; V: TRBV6-1; size: few; J: TRBJ1-5; DNA: TGTGCCAGCAGTGAGGGCAGAGATAGCAATCAGCCCCAGCATTTT; CDR3: CASSEGRDSNQPQHF
D: -; V: TRBV27; size: -; J: TRBJ1-5; DNA: TGTGCCAGCAGTGTGCGTATTAGCAATCAGCCCCAGCATTTT; CDR3: CASSVRISNQPQHF
D: TRBD1; V: TRBV6-6; size: -; J: TRBJ2-5; DNA: TGTGCCAGCAGTTACTCGGGGACAGCAGAGACCCAGTACTTC; CDR3: CASSYSGTAETQYF
D: -; V: TRBV5-1; size: -; J: TRBJ2-5; DNA: TGCGCCAGCAGCTTACAGGGCGGAGAGACCCAGTACTTC; CDR3: CASSLQGGETQYF
D: TRBD1; V: TRBV2; size: -; J: TRBJ2-7; DNA: TGTGCCAGCAGATCCGGGACAGGGGGCTACGAGCAGTACTTC; CDR3: CASRSGTGGYEQYF
D: -; V: TRBV5-1; size: few; J: TRBJ2-7; DNA: TGCGCCAGCAGCTTGGCCCCGGATACCTACGAGCAGTACTTC; CDR3: CASSLAPDTYEQYF
D: -; V: TRBV7-8; size: few; J: TRBJ2-5; DNA: TGTGCCAGCAGCTTAGCAGAGCGTGCCGAGACCCAGTACTTC; CDR3: CASSLAERAETQYF
D: -; V: TRBV9; size: many; J: TRBJ2-5; DNA: TGTGCCAGCAGCCACAATCTTGAAGAGACCCAGTACTTC; CDR3: CASSHNLEETQYF
D: -; V: TRBV15; size: -; J: TRBJ1-2; DNA: TGTGCCACCAGCAGAGATATAGGGGGGAACTATGGCTACACCTTC; CDR3: CATSRDIGGNYGYTF
D: -; V: TRBV7-2; size: -; J: TRBJ1-5; DNA: TGTGCCAGCAGCTTAGAGATTAGCAATCAGCCCCAGCATTTT; CDR3: CASSLEISNQPQHF
D: TRBD2; V: TRBV27; size: -; J: TRBJ2-2; DNA: TGTGCCAGCAGGGAAAGCGGGGGTTCCTCGAACACCGGGGAGCTGTTTTTT; CDR3: CASRESGGSSNTGELFF